This TCR beta chain was obtained from a study of blood T cell repertoires in COVID-19. Original processing notes: Amplification from reference gene primers served as the basis for estimated nucleated cell counts. Method: immunoSEQ multiplex PCR; TCRdb's copy keeps in-frame clones and lacks some. V, J and clone size derive from that table, while D and trimming were established from the DNA sequence. The repertoire holds under 400,000 clones, with 88% as singletons. The length of the CDR3 is 13 residues. V lost 2 bases and J 6 bases, leaving 11 bases between the germline ends. Germline V gene lookup returns CDR1 SGHRS and CDR2 YFSETQ.

The chain recombines TRBV5-1 with TRBJ1-1; D perhaps matches TRBD1 (6 bases). This clonotype originated in a woman in her 30s with COVID-19, enrolled during active disease. Sequencing was carried out using peripheral blood. The CDR3 is CASSFLGAPEAFF. In DNA form, the CDR3 reads TGCGCCAGCAGCTTTTTGGGGGCTCCTGAAGCTTTCTTT.